These 27 T cell receptor beta chains were sequenced from one sample in a study of CD8+ T cells in alopecia areata. After isolation, RNA underwent reverse transcription to generate cDNA as the sequencing template. Sequencing was performed with immunoSEQ multiplex PCR; in TCRdb, only in-frame clones are kept and a portion is missing. The repertoire holds some 150,000 clones, with roughly four fifths as singletons. The treatment here: oral pan-JAK inhibitor, 5-10 mg twice daily. The specimen comprised CD8+ T cells sorted from blood, sampled at week 4, from a patient treated with tofacitinib. The receptors derive from a human donor with alopecia areata.

The rearrangement joins TRBV7-9 to TRBJ2-5, with a weak D call TRBD2 (5 bases). With 4 bases removed from V and 5 bases from J, the gap between germline ends came to 14 bases. This CDR3 contains 14 residues. Germline assignment: CDR1 SEHNR and CDR2 FQNEAQ (reference sequence). CDR3 nucleotides: TGTGCCAGCAGCTCCCGGACTGTAAGGGAGACCCAGTACTTC. Translated, it gives CASSSRTVRETQYF.

The CDR3 spells CASSQDSDAYNEQFF. The DNA of the CDR3 is TGTGCCAGCAGCCAAGACTCAGACGCCTACAATGAGCAGTTCTTC. The chain recombines TRBV7-6 with TRBJ2-1; D is uncertain. Trimming took off 5 bases at V and 2 bases at J, with 13 bases between the two ends. The CDR3 loop spans 15 amino acids. The germline gives CDR1 SGHVS, CDR2 FNYEAQ.

The gene calls are TRBV7-9 and TRBJ1-2; unclear D gene. The CDR3 contains 12 residues. From germline, CDR1 is SEHNR and CDR2 FQNEAQ (reference sequence). The V end was cut by 2 bases, the J end by 9 bases, with 10 bases between. CDR3 bases: TGTGCCAGCAGCTTACTCGGGGAAAGCTACACCTTC. It specifies CASSLLGESYTF.

This clone appeared once. CDR3 sequence (DNA): TGTGCCAGCGGCCGCGTCCTTAGCACAGATACGCAGTATTTT. Translated, it gives CASGRVLSTDTQYF. The gene calls are TRBV27 and TRBJ2-3; no clear D. V lost 8 bases and J 0 bases, leaving 12 bases between the germline ends. Per germline, CDR1 MNHEY and CDR2 SMNVEV (reference sequence). This CDR3 comprises 14 residues.

The J gene is TRBJ2-2, the V gene TRBV13; D is unclear. The germline V gene encodes CDR1 PRHDT and CDR2 FYEKMQ (reference sequence). V lost 2 bases and J lost 9, with 10 bases in between. This CDR3 spans 13 amino acids. CDR3 coding DNA: TGTGCCAGCAGCTTACTTGCGGCCCGGGAGCTGTTTTTT. The encoded protein is CASSLLAARELFF.

The chain joins TRBV2 to TRBJ1-6, with TRBD1 as a possible D gene (5 bases). The length of the CDR3 is 14 residues. Per germline, CDR1 SNHLY and CDR2 FYNNEI. Deletions cut 3 bases from V and 8 bases from J, with 11 bases between. CDR3 loop: CASSDGRGDSPLHF. The CDR3 DNA follows: TGTGCCAGCAGTGATGGGAGGGGTGATTCACCCCTCCACTTT.

V usage is TRBV25-1 and J usage is TRBJ2-1, with D unclear. Trimming stripped 3 bases from V and 10 bases from J, with 22 bases between. The CDR3 has 16 amino acids. CDR1 and CDR2 (germline): MGHDK, SYGVNS. This CDR3 reads CASSEVNRGMREEQFF. CDR3 sequence (DNA): TGTGCCAGCAGTGAGGTGAATCGTGGAATGAGAGAGGAGCAGTTCTTC. Complete variable domain (other parts from reference TRBV25-1 and TRBJ2-1): EADIYQTPRYLVIGTGKKITLECSQTMGHDKMYWYQQDPGMELHLIHYSYGVNSTEKGDLSSESTVSRIRTEHFPLTLESARPSHTSQYLCASSEVNRGMREEQFFGPGTRLTVL.

The rearrangement joins TRBV7-2 to TRBJ2-1; D not certain. CDR1 is SGHTA, CDR2 FQGNSA, per germline. This CDR3 comprises 13 residues. The V end was cut by 2 bases, the J end by 7 bases, with 9 bases between. CDR3 region: CASSLWHTNEQFF. The CDR3 DNA reads as TGTGCCAGCAGCTTATGGCATACGAATGAGCAGTTCTTC.

The V gene is TRBV19, the J gene TRBJ2-1; D is perhaps TRBD2 (5 bases). CDR1 and CDR2 (germline): LNHDA, SQIVND (reference sequence). V lost 3 bases and J lost 4, with 7 bases in between. The CDR3 extends over 13 amino acids. The chain's CDR3 is CASSIGGYNEQFF. DNA for the CDR3: TGTGCCAGTAGTATCGGAGGATACAATGAGCAGTTCTTC.

Here the CDR3 DNA reads TGTGCCAGCAGTTACGGAGTACAGGGGGCGCCCGAAAAACTGTTTTTT. As protein: CASSYGVQGAPEKLFF. The chain uses TRBV6-5 and TRBJ1-4; 9 bases fit TRBD1. The CDR3 is 16 residues long. Unmatched junction bases numbered 9, after V lost 2 bases and J lost 8 bases. The germline V gene has CDR1 MNHEY and CDR2 SVGAGI.

The chain links TRBV27 to TRBJ2-1; D call uncertain. Germline CDR1 reads MNHEY; CDR2 reads SMNVEV (reference sequence). The V and J ends lost 7 bases and 3 bases respectively, with 13 bases between them. The CDR3 covers 14 residues. The CDR3 DNA sequence: TGTGCCAGCACCACTTTAAACGGCTACAATGAGCAGTTCTTC. This sequence encodes CASTTLNGYNEQFF.

This sequence joins TRBV25-1 and TRBJ2-5; 8 bases match TRBD1. Germline CDR1 MGHDK, CDR2 SYGVNS. This CDR3 contains 14 residues. Unmatched junction bases numbered 7, after V lost 6 bases and J lost 4 bases. CDR3 sequence: CASSTTGARETQYF. CDR3 coding DNA: TGTGCCAGCAGCACGACAGGGGCGCGAGAGACCCAGTACTTC.

This chain uses TRBV6-5 with TRBJ2-1; TRBD2 matches 8 bases. CDR3 length equals 13 residues. CDR1 and CDR2 (germline): MNHEY, SVGAGI. The V gene end was trimmed by 10 bases and the J gene end by 2 bases; junction bases not matched to a gene: 4. The CDR3 loop is CATGGGPYNEQFF. For the CDR3, the DNA is TGTGCCACCGGGGGGGGACCCTACAATGAGCAGTTCTTC.

The V gene is TRBV10-2, the J gene TRBJ2-3; TRBD2 aligns across 8 bases. The CDR3 runs to 17 residues. The J segment lost 1 base and the V segment lost 0 bases, leaving 6 bases of the junction unmatched. The V gene's germline CDR1 is WSHSY and CDR2 SAAADI. Here the CDR3 DNA reads TGCGCCAGCAGTGAGTCGACGGGAGGGTGGGGCACAGATACGCAGTATTTT. Translated, it gives CASSESTGGWGTDTQYF.

As to this clone: One junction end disagrees with the germline gene, perhaps due to a read error. The J gene is TRBJ2-1, the V gene TRBV7-6, with 11 bases aligning to TRBD2. This CDR3 is built from 15 residues. Germline-derived CDR1 and CDR2 are SGHVS and FNYEAQ. The CDR3 is CASSIAGGPGNEQFF. CDR3 DNA: TGTGCCAGCAGCATAGCGGGGGGGCCGGGGAATGAGCAGTTCTTC.

The J gene is TRBJ2-1, the V gene TRBV4-3, with TRBD2 identical over 9 bases. Looked up from germline, CDR1 is LGHNA and CDR2 is YSLEER. This CDR3 has 16 amino acids. Losses at the gene ends were 0 bases for V and 4 bases for J; bases not matched to a gene: 4. CDR3 loop: CASSQESSGAYNEQFF. The CDR3 DNA is TGCGCCAGCAGCCAAGAGTCTAGCGGGGCTTACAATGAGCAGTTCTTC.

The chain employs TRBV9 and TRBJ1-2, with a weak D call TRBD1 (5 bases). V was clipped by 3 bases and J by 4 bases, with 13 bases between them. The CDR3 runs to 14 residues. Germline values: CDR1 SGDLS, CDR2 YYNGEE. CDR3 in amino acids: CASSEGRDFYGYTF. Written as DNA, the CDR3 is TGTGCCAGCAGCGAGGGACGTGACTTCTATGGCTACACCTTC. Full variable domain (rest looked up from reference TRBV9 and TRBJ1-2): DSGVTQTPKHLITATGQRVTLRCSPRSGDLSVYWYQQSLDQGLQFLIQYYNGEERAKGNILERFSAQQFPDLHSELNLSSLELGDSALYFCASSEGRDFYGYTFGSGTRLTVV.

The chain recombines TRBV5-1 with TRBJ2-5; no clear D gene. CDR3 length equals 13 residues. Germline V gene lookup returns CDR1 SGHRS and CDR2 YFSETQ. Trimming cost V 0 bases and J 5 bases, with 8 bases left between them. CDR3 in amino acids: CASSLVPEETQYF. As DNA, the CDR3 is TGCGCCAGCAGCTTGGTACCAGAGGAGACCCAGTACTTC.

CDR3 amino acids: CASSSPPMYYEQYF. The CDR3 region has the DNA TGTGCCAGCAGCTCCCCCCCGATGTATTACGAGCAGTACTTC. The chain carries TRBV7-9 and TRBJ2-7; D remains ambiguous. V lost 4 bases, J lost 4 bases, and 14 bases lay in between. The CDR3 has 14 amino acids. Germline values: CDR1 SEHNR, CDR2 FQNEAQ (reference sequence).

CDR3 residues: CASSLQVYGSTDTQYF. CDR3 nucleotide sequence: TGTGCCAGCAGCTTGCAGGTCTATGGAAGCACAGATACGCAGTATTTT. The rearrangement uses TRBV7-6 and TRBJ2-3; D ambiguous. V lost 3 bases, J lost 0 bases, and 13 bases lay in between. There are 16 residues in the CDR3. Germline CDR1 reads SGHVS; CDR2 reads FNYEAQ.

This clone was seen more than once but under ten times. CDR3 in DNA: TGCAGTGCCAGACAGGTTTACGAGCAGTACTTC. This codes for CSARQVYEQYF. The chain links TRBV20-1 to TRBJ2-7; D might be TRBD1 (6 bases). CDR1 is DFQATT, CDR2 SNEGSKA, per germline (reference sequence). V was trimmed by 6 bases and J by 4 bases, leaving 10 bases between them. The CDR3 loop spans 11 amino acids.

This clone was counted a single time. The chain uses TRBV6-5 and TRBJ2-7; perhaps D is TRBD1 or TRBD2 (6 bases each). Between the trimmed V and J ends, which lost 2 bases and 6 bases, there was a span of 14 bases. There are 14 residues in the CDR3. CDR1 MNHEY and CDR2 SVGAGI come from the germline V gene. CDR3 bases: TGTGCCAGCAGTTACCTCTTGGAGGGGGGCGAGCAGTACTTC. Its protein is CASSYLLEGGEQYF.

The J gene is TRBJ1-6, the V gene TRBV5-1; the D gene is possibly TRBD1 (6 bases). V was clipped by 7 bases and J by 10 bases, with 15 bases between them. Germline V CDR1 and CDR2: SGHRS, YFSETQ. The CDR3 runs 13 residues. The CDR3 DNA reads TGCGCCAGCGGACTAACAGGGACCTCACCCCTCCACTTT. Protein: CASGLTGTSPLHF.

This clone showed up just once. V usage is TRBV5-1 and J usage is TRBJ1-2, with D possibly TRBD1 on 5 matching bases. Germline V CDR1 and CDR2: SGHRS, YFSETQ. This CDR3 contains 14 residues. Trimming pared 1 base from V and 6 bases from J, leaving 13 bases between. CDR3 DNA sequence: TGCGCCAGCAGCTTGACCCAGGGACTCCATGGCTACACCTTC. It codes for CASSLTQGLHGYTF.

This clone has only one observation. The chain uses TRBV7-2 and TRBJ1-5, with D uncertain. CDR1 SGHTA and CDR2 FQGNSA come from the germline V gene. This CDR3 is 15 amino acids long. Trimming took 4 bases from V and 3 from J, leaving 13 bases between them. DNA for the CDR3: TGTGCCAGCAGCTGCCATTACACAATCAATCAGCCCCAGCATTTT. Translation gives CASSCHYTINQPQHF.

The chain uses TRBV6-5 and TRBJ2-7; D possibly corresponds to TRBD2 (6 bases). In germline, CDR1 is MNHEY, CDR2 SVGAGI. This CDR3 has 13 residues. V was clipped by 0 bases and J by 6 bases, with 9 bases between them. This CDR3 is CASSYSRGFEQYF. DNA for the CDR3: TGTGCCAGCAGTTACTCTCGGGGGTTCGAGCAGTACTTC.

This rearrangement joins TRBV4-3 to TRBJ2-5, with D tentatively TRBD1 or TRBD2 (5 bases each). CDR3 length: 13 residues. Germline V gene lookup returns CDR1 LGHNA and CDR2 YSLEER. Trimming removed 3 bases at V and 10 bases at J, with 15 bases between. In nucleotides, the CDR3 is TGCGCCAGCAGCCAGGGGGAAGGTCAGATCCAGTACTTC. Translated: CASSQGEGQIQYF.